Listed below are T cell receptor beta chains from one sample, sequenced in a study of regulatory T cells in long-lasting Graves disease. TCRdb called the multiplex PCR reads again in MiXCR, with one record for every CDR3 protein. The repertoire includes hundreds of thousands of distinct CDR3 sequences, about 16% of them detected once, and about 11% sits in the top ten. This sample also belongs to another study, concerning T cells in Graves' hyperthyroidism and ophthalmopathy.

Sequencing was performed on peripheral blood mononuclear cells (PBMCs), taken at new diagnosis, from a patient treated with antithyroid drugs. The origin of the receptors is a young man with Graves disease. CDR3s include the opening cysteine and the closing phenylalanine or tryptophan. A D gene is named only where the DNA matches it firmly. Part of the rows lack a size; the others show once, few, many or a class for expanded clones.

V gene: TRBV10-3; CDR3 length: 15; D gene: TRBD1; J gene: TRBJ2-2; clone size: few; CDR3 protein: CAIRSGTGNTGELFF; CDR3 DNA: TGTGCCATCAGATCCGGGACAGGAAACACCGGGGAGCTGTTTTTT
V gene: TRBV5-1; CDR3 length: 17; D gene: TRBD1; J gene: TRBJ1-1; clone size: many; CDR3 protein: CASSSPRDRGPDTEAFF; CDR3 DNA: TGCGCCAGCAGCTCCCCCCGGGACAGGGGGCCCGACACTGAAGCTTTCTTT
V gene: TRBV3-1; CDR3 length: 14; D gene: TRBD2; J gene: TRBJ2-7; clone size: -; CDR3 protein: CASSLQGTTYEQYF; CDR3 DNA: TGTGCCAGCAGCCTCCAAGGGACTACCTACGAGCAGTACTTC
V gene: TRBV7-6; CDR3 length: 13; D gene: -; J gene: TRBJ2-1; clone size: -; CDR3 protein: CASSTRDTPEQFF; CDR3 DNA: TGTGCCAGCAGCACGCGGGACACCCCGGAGCAGTTCTTC
V gene: TRBV5-1; CDR3 length: 15; D gene: -; J gene: TRBJ1-1; clone size: -; CDR3 protein: CASSLWGGVNTEAFF; CDR3 DNA: TGCGCCAGCAGCTTGTGGGGTGGCGTGAACACTGAAGCTTTCTTT
V gene: TRBV3-1; CDR3 length: 15; D gene: -; J gene: TRBJ1-5; clone size: many; CDR3 protein: CASSQGSGNNQPQHF; CDR3 DNA: TGTGCCAGCAGCCAAGGCTCCGGGAACAATCAGCCCCAGCATTTT
V gene: TRBV18; CDR3 length: 16; D gene: TRBD1; J gene: TRBJ1-4; clone size: few; CDR3 protein: CASSPGRDRTNEKLFF; CDR3 DNA: TGTGCCAGCTCACCCGGACGGGACAGAACTAATGAAAAACTGTTTTTT
V gene: TRBV7-3; CDR3 length: 13; D gene: -; J gene: TRBJ2-1; clone size: few; CDR3 protein: CASSSRRGGEQFF; CDR3 DNA: TGTGCCAGCAGCTCCCGGCGTGGCGGGGAGCAGTTCTTC
V gene: TRBV3-1; CDR3 length: 14; D gene: -; J gene: TRBJ1-1; clone size: many; CDR3 protein: CASSQGQPNTEAFF; CDR3 DNA: TGTGCCAGCAGCCAAGGACAGCCGAACACTGAAGCTTTCTTT
V gene: TRBV28; CDR3 length: 16; D gene: -; J gene: TRBJ1-2; clone size: many; CDR3 protein: CASTVMVGGADYGYTF; CDR3 DNA: TGTGCCAGCACCGTTATGGTCGGCGGGGCTGACTATGGCTACACCTTC
V gene: TRBV6-2/TRBV6-3; CDR3 length: 13; D gene: TRBD1; J gene: TRBJ2-7; clone size: many; CDR3 protein: CASSWTGGHEQYF; CDR3 DNA: TGTGCCAGCAGCTGGACAGGGGGCCACGAGCAGTACTTC